These 27 T cell receptor beta chains share one sample of origin, sequenced in a study of T cells in tumors after PD-1 blockade. The method was immunoSEQ multiplex PCR; TCRdb's version includes in-frame clones alone and lacks a portion of them. The repertoire has about 5,800 clones, 60% to 70% of them found once; the top ten carry roughly 5.2%. Sample: tumor tissue, taken before anti-PD-1 treatment. The receptors here all came from a human donor with basal cell carcinoma.

The chain carries TRBV2 and TRBJ2-3; D call uncertain. Germline V gives CDR1 SNHLY, CDR2 FYNNEI. V was shortened by 6 bases and J by 8 bases, with 12 bases between the two germline ends. CDR3 size: 12 residues. The CDR3 loop reads CASRTGFATQYF. DNA of the CDR3: TGTGCCAGCAGAACGGGTTTCGCTACGCAGTATTTT. The full variable domain, rest sourced from reference TRBV2 and TRBJ2-3, is EPEVTQTPSHQVTQMGQEVILRCVPISNHLYFYWYRQILGQKVEFLVSFYNNEISEKSEIFDDQFSVERPDGSNFTLKIRSTKLEDSAMYFCASRTGFATQYFGPGTRLTVL.

The V gene is TRBV2, the J gene TRBJ2-2; D is unresolved. The CDR3 contains 14 residues. Germline lookup yields CDR1 SNHLY and CDR2 FYNNEI. CDR3 in DNA: TGTGCGACACGGTCGGGTTTGGTTACCGGGGAGCTGTTTTTT. The encoded protein is CATRSGLVTGELFF.

The chain has TRBV27 and TRBJ2-1; 7 bases agree with TRBD2. V was clipped by 0 bases and J by 3 bases; unmatched bases: 2. This CDR3 has 15 residues. From germline, CDR1 is MNHEY and CDR2 SMNVEV (reference sequence). The CDR3 protein is CASSLSRTSYNEQFF. The CDR3 nucleotides read TGTGCCAGCAGTTTATCCCGGACTAGCTACAATGAGCAGTTCTTC.

The chain couples TRBV27 to TRBJ2-3; tentative D call: TRBD1 (6 bases). This CDR3 has 13 amino acids. In germline, CDR1 is MNHEY, CDR2 SMNVEV (reference sequence). V dropped 6 bases and J dropped 0 bases, with 7 bases sitting between them. CDR3 region: CASRGASTDTQYF. In DNA form, the CDR3 reads TGTGCCAGCAGGGGGGCTAGCACAGATACGCAGTATTTT.

The CDR3 DNA sequence: TGTGCCAGCAGCATCCTGGGCGGGGGCGCAGATACGCAGTATTTT. Protein sequence: CASSILGGGADTQYF. The V and J genes are TRBV7-6 and TRBJ2-3; possible D gene TRBD2, 7 bases. CDR1 SGHVS and CDR2 FNYEAQ come from the germline V gene. Trimming took 5 bases from V and 4 from J, leaving 16 bases between them. The CDR3 length is 15 residues.

V is TRBV28 and J is TRBJ1-5, with unresolved D. The germline V gene encodes CDR1 MDHEN and CDR2 SYDVKM. With 3 bases removed from V and 7 bases from J, the gap between germline ends came to 13 bases. This CDR3 contains 14 residues. CDR3 sequence: CASSLLGRKQPQHF. Written as DNA, the CDR3 is TGTGCCAGCAGTTTGTTGGGTCGTAAACAGCCCCAGCATTTT.

The chain uses TRBV6-5 and TRBJ2-5; 8 bases match TRBD2. The CDR3 has 16 residues. The germline CDR1 and CDR2 sequences are MNHEY and SVGAGI. V trimming: 0 bases; J trimming: 5 bases; junction bases outside the gene matches: 8. The chain's CDR3 is CASSYSRSGGSETQYF. CDR3 nucleotide sequence: TGTGCCAGCAGTTACTCCCGCAGCGGGGGTTCGGAGACCCAGTACTTC.

This clone came up once. The V gene is TRBV6-5, the J gene TRBJ1-3; D is unresolved. The ends were cut back, 2 bases at V and 0 bases at J, with 11 bases in the middle. CDR1 is MNHEY and CDR2 is SVGAGI in the germline V gene. The CDR3 loop spans 16 amino acids. The DNA of the CDR3 is TGTGCCAGCAGTTACGGAGGCGGAAACTCTGGAAACACCATATATTTT. This gives the protein CASSYGGGNSGNTIYF.

V is TRBV7-2 and J is TRBJ1-3, with D uncertain. Germline V gene lookup returns CDR1 SGHTA and CDR2 FQGNSA. The length of the CDR3 is 13 residues. V was shortened by 2 bases and J by 7 bases, with 9 bases between the two germline ends. CDR3 in amino acids: CASSLPTGNTIYF. CDR3 bases: TGTGCCAGCAGCTTACCGACGGGGAACACCATATATTTT.

The chain has TRBV7-9 and TRBJ2-1; 10 bases are a match to TRBD2. This CDR3 is built from 15 residues. Per the germline V gene, CDR1 is SEHNR and CDR2 is FQNEAQ (reference sequence). The V and J ends lost 5 bases and 3 bases, in that order; junction bases with no gene match: 4. The CDR3 here is CASSVGLALYNEQFF. CDR3 coding DNA: TGTGCCAGCAGCGTGGGACTAGCGCTCTACAATGAGCAGTTCTTC.

The chain uses TRBV6-5 and TRBJ1-1; D might be TRBD1 (6 bases). CDR3 length: 13 amino acids. CDR1 and CDR2 from the germline V gene are MNHEY and SVGAGI. V was cut by 11 bases and J by 5 bases, with 18 bases left in between. The CDR3 sequence: CALGWGLGTEAFF. CDR3 DNA sequence: TGTGCCTTAGGGTGGGGGCTGGGGACTGAAGCTTTCTTT.

The J gene is TRBJ1-5, the V gene TRBV6-5, with no clear D. CDR3 size: 14 residues. The germline V gene has CDR1 MNHEY and CDR2 SVGAGI. The germline V and J ends were trimmed by 2 bases and 5 bases, with 10 bases remaining between them. CDR3 residues: CASSYLGIHQPQHF. In DNA form, the CDR3 reads TGTGCCAGCAGTTACCTGGGAATCCATCAGCCCCAGCATTTT.

The chain joins TRBV5-1 to TRBJ1-1, with D unclear. Trimming left V 4 bases short and J 4 bases short, with 11 bases between. This CDR3 contains 13 residues. The germline CDR1 and CDR2 sequences are SGHRS and YFSETQ. As DNA, the CDR3 is TGCGCCAGCAGCACCCTCCCGGGCACTGAAGCTTTCTTT. This sequence encodes CASSTLPGTEAFF.

This clone was observed a few times. The CDR3 spells CASSYLGQYSYNEQFF. In DNA form, the CDR3 reads TGTGCCAGCAGTTACCTGGGACAGTACTCCTACAATGAGCAGTTCTTC. V and J are TRBV6-5 and TRBJ2-1, with TRBD1 matching 7 bases. CDR1 MNHEY and CDR2 SVGAGI come from the germline V gene. V shed 2 bases, J shed 0 bases, and the junction held 4 bases outside the gene matches. This CDR3 is built from 16 residues.

The chain recombines TRBV20-1 with TRBJ2-5; TRBD2 matches at 11 bases. The V segment lost 3 bases and the J segment 4 bases; nucleotides outside the gene matches: 7. CDR3 size: 15 residues. Germline loops: CDR1 DFQATT, CDR2 SNEGSKA (reference sequence). Written as DNA, the CDR3 is TGCAGTGCTAGTTCTCCCCTAGCGGGGGGAGAGACCCAGTACTTC. Translated, it gives CSASSPLAGGETQYF.

The rearrangement joins TRBV27 to TRBJ2-5, with D unresolved. V was cut by 7 bases and J by 4 bases, with 7 bases left in between. This CDR3 region has 11 residues. CDR1 and CDR2 (germline): MNHEY, SMNVEV (reference sequence). The CDR3 protein is CASKTGETQYF. The CDR3 DNA reads TGTGCCAGCAAAACGGGAGAGACCCAGTACTTC.

The chain has TRBV27 and TRBJ2-1; a possible D gene is TRBD2 (5 bases). Germline V gene data show CDR1 as MNHEY and CDR2 as SMNVEV (reference sequence). The germline V and J ends were trimmed by 3 bases and 2 bases, with 8 bases remaining between them. The CDR3 spans 14 residues. This CDR3 is CASSFKRTYNEQFF. CDR3 bases: TGTGCCAGCAGTTTTAAGCGGACCTACAATGAGCAGTTCTTC.

This clone was seen more than once but under ten times. The chain has TRBV4-1 and TRBJ1-4; D uncertain. Trimming shortened V by 4 bases and J by 3 bases, and 15 bases separated the two germline ends. CDR1 MGHRA and CDR2 YSYEKL come from the germline V gene. The CDR3 runs 16 residues. The CDR3 DNA reads as TGCGCCAGCAGCCTTCAAGACGGCCGACCTAATGAAAAACTGTTTTTT. Protein product: CASSLQDGRPNEKLFF.

The chain uses TRBV9 and TRBJ2-1, with 12 bases aligning to TRBD2. Germline loops: CDR1 SGDLS, CDR2 YYNGEE. With V trimmed by 3 bases and J by 9 bases, 13 bases remained unmatched. The CDR3 runs to 17 residues. This CDR3 reads CASSAQILAGGLGEQFF. The CDR3 bases are TGTGCCAGCAGCGCCCAGATCCTAGCGGGGGGGCTGGGTGAGCAGTTCTTC.

This clone was counted only a few times. This sequence joins TRBV5-1 and TRBJ2-2; D gene unclear. Deletions cut 0 bases from V and 6 bases from J, with 9 bases between. The germline V gene has CDR1 SGHRS and CDR2 YFSETQ. CDR3 length: 14 amino acids. The CDR3: CASSLVVNSGELFF. CDR3 sequence (DNA): TGCGCCAGCAGCTTGGTAGTAAATTCCGGGGAGCTGTTTTTT.

V gene TRBV3-1 (or the pseudogene TRBV3-2) combines with J gene TRBJ2-2; 7 bases are shared with TRBD2. In germline, CDR1 is LGHDT, CDR2 YNNKEL (reference sequence). CDR3 length: 16 amino acids. J lost 2 bases, V lost 5 bases, and 8 bases had no gene match. CDR3 sequence: CASSTRLAGNTGELFF. The CDR3 DNA sequence: TGTGCCAGCAGCACCAGACTAGCTGGTAACACCGGGGAGCTGTTTTTT.

A single count supports this clone. The rearrangement joins TRBV7-6 to TRBJ2-7; TRBD2 is a possible D gene (6 bases). The CDR3 spans 16 residues. The germline V gene encodes CDR1 SGHVS and CDR2 FNYEAQ. V was clipped by 5 bases and J by 1 base, with 18 bases between them. CDR3: CASSPRGGPLSYEQYF. In nucleotides, the CDR3 is TGTGCCAGCAGCCCGCGGGGAGGTCCTCTTTCCTACGAGCAGTACTTC.

The chain combines TRBV19 with TRBJ2-3, with 10 positions matching TRBD1. V was clipped by 9 bases and J by 6 bases; unmatched bases: 9. Per germline, CDR1 LNHDA and CDR2 SQIVND (reference sequence). This CDR3 is built from 14 residues. The CDR3 spells CASSRDRGRDTQYF. In nucleotides, the CDR3 is TGTGCCAGCTCCCGGGACAGGGGAAGGGATACGCAGTATTTT.

In its sample, this clone ranks as medium-sized (0.01 to 0.1%). In DNA form, the CDR3 reads TGTGCCAGCAGTGAAGTGAGGGGGCAGGGCCATGGCTACACCTTC. It yields the protein CASSEVRGQGHGYTF. The chain uses TRBV6-1 and TRBJ1-2; 7 positions agree with TRBD1. The CDR3 covers 15 residues. Trimming removed 1 base from V and 6 bases from J; junction bases left unmatched: 8. CDR1 and CDR2 (germline): MNHNS, SASEGT.

The CDR3 DNA is TGTGCCAGCAGCGTAGGAGAGGGCCAGGCCTACGAGCAGTACTTC. Protein sequence: CASSVGEGQAYEQYF. This chain links TRBV9 with TRBJ2-7; a possible D gene is TRBD2 (5 bases). The CDR3 length is 15 residues. Germline V gene data show CDR1 as SGDLS and CDR2 as YYNGEE. V lost 0 bases and J 2 bases, leaving 12 bases between the germline ends.

V usage is TRBV5-6 and J usage is TRBJ1-6; D is undetermined. V was trimmed by 4 bases and J by 6 bases, leaving 14 bases between them. The CDR3 runs 15 residues. Germline V CDR1 and CDR2: SGHDT, YYEEEE. The CDR3 nucleotides are TGTGCCAGCAGCCGCGATGACCGGACTAATTCACCCCTCCACTTT. Protein product: CASSRDDRTNSPLHF. Variable domain in full (rest from reference TRBV5-6 and TRBJ1-6): DAGVTQSPTHLIKTRGQQVTLRCSPKSGHDTVSWYQQALGQGPQFIFQYYEEEERQRGNFPDRFSGHQFPNYSSELNVNALLLGDSALYLCASSRDDRTNSPLHFGNGTRLTVT.

This sequence joins TRBV2 and TRBJ2-7; 10 nucleotides agree with TRBD2. Trimming at V came to 8 bases and at J to 3 bases, leaving 4 bases not matched to a gene. Germline V CDR1 and CDR2: SNHLY, FYNNEI. The CDR3 is made up of 13 amino acids. The CDR3 here is CASGRLAGYEQYF. The CDR3 DNA reads as TGTGCCAGCGGGAGACTAGCGGGCTACGAGCAGTACTTC.